This entry is about one T cell receptor beta chain. The target of this receptor is not known. Base qualities were left out, and no much larger clone turns up one base away. Other DNA variants within this sample encode the same CDR3. Sample time point, as interpreted from the label and publication: baseline before first vaccination. This specimen's treatment or condition label, per the study, means: meningococcal conjugate vaccine given as trial control. The vaccinee samples were drawn from two UK trials, COV001 and COV002, one of which was a single-blind randomized controlled phase 2/3 trial testing AZD1222 (ChAdOx1 nCoV-19) in healthy adults. Trial participant PBMC samples were collected at day 0 and day 28 after the second dose for TCRbeta chain sequencing. The data were taken from a study of T cell responses to AZD1222 COVID-19 vaccine (dated by TCRdb to the early 2020s). Study-wide context: A total of under 250 trial participants underwent TCR sequencing, of whom about 200 had received two doses of AZD1222 and approximately 25 had received two doses of the MenACWY control vaccine. Trial participants were enrolled by age into subgroups of 18-55, 56-69 and 70-plus years, and around 150, 29 and 61 TCR-sequenced participants, respectively, were included in these subgroups.

The CDR3 regions of human TCRbeta chains were analyzed by immunosequencing. The authors' analysis ran thus. Repertoire TCRs were matched against a reference library of SARS-CoV-2-specific TCRs generated with the MIRA antigen-specificity platform. Breadth meant the fraction of unique TCRs that were SARS-CoV-2-associated, whereas depth meant the fraction of total T cells that were SARS-CoV-2-associated. Using the MIRA data, each spike-specific TCR was assigned both to the spike region to which the TCR was reactive and to a CD4 or CD8 class. Log10-transformed breadth and depth values were compared by one-way ANOVA with Sidak's multiple comparisons tests. Not all clones reach the TCRdb copy of this immuneACCESS table, which keeps in-frame sequences only. Checked studies attribute under half of the gap to unresolved V genes and leave the rest unexplained. The DNA was the basis for D and trimming; V, J and clone size are from that table. Within this sample are 120,000 to 150,000 clones, with about 92% of them counted one time only. 0.7% to 1% of the sample goes to the ten largest clones.

The germline V gene specifies MNHEY as CDR1 and SVGAGI as CDR2. V is pruned by 0 bases and J by 4 bases, leaving 2 bases of the junction without a gene match. The CDR3 numbers 15 residues from cysteine through phenylalanine. The DNA shown is the 45-base CDR3, in frame from base 1. Points the paper makes about the study in general: After two AZD1222 doses, spike-specific TCR breadth and depth were significantly higher than at day 0 and than in MenACWY recipients. In the small 56-69-year group, the increase in depth fell short of significance, most likely because of low power. Participants were mostly white British, with more females than males. The authors suggested clonal diversity may have been underestimated. Vaccine-associated CD4 TCRs spanned the whole spike protein, with dominant responses in regions 160-218 and 743-854. Conclusions about previously exposed vaccinees were limited because only six AZD1222 recipients were SARS-CoV-2 seropositive at baseline. Because no day 14 peak-response samples were available, the repertoires could be characterized only after the peak T cell response. Epitopes outside the regions mutated in the B.1.351 and B.1.1.7 variants were reportedly recognized by nearly half of the unique spike-specific TCRs.

The sample was peripheral blood, taken on day 0 of MenACWY control vaccination. This clonotype was obtained from an adult in good health. Recombination linked TRBV6-5 to TRBJ1-5, and TRBD1 aligns with 8 junction nucleotides. The DNA reads TGTGCCAGCAGTTACTCGAGACAGGGGAATCAGCCCCAGCATTTT. It translates to CASSYSRQGNQPQHF.